This passage covers 28 T cell receptor beta chains from one sample sequenced in a study of glioma-infiltrating T cells after dendritic cell vaccination. The assay was immunoSEQ multiplex PCR, and TCRdb's table has in-frame clones only and misses some. The data contain about 82,000 clones, over 85% of them singletons. This material consisted of blood, taken before dendritic cell vaccination. Source of these receptors: a human donor with glioblastoma.

V gene TRBV7-2 combines with J gene TRBJ1-1; TRBD1 matches 7 bases. Trimming at V came to 6 bases and at J to 1 base, leaving 5 bases not matched to a gene. CDR1 and CDR2 (germline): SGHTA, FQGNSA. This CDR3 region has 14 residues. CDR3 DNA sequence: TGTGCCAGCAGTCAAAACAGGGGGAACACTGAAGCTTTCTTT. Residues: CASSQNRGNTEAFF.

The chain couples TRBV28 to TRBJ2-7; no clear D gene. The CDR3 is 13 amino acids. V was clipped by 6 bases and J by 3 bases, with 12 bases between them. Germline V lookup: CDR1 MDHEN, CDR2 SYDVKM. The CDR3 DNA follows: TGTGCCAGCAGCCTACCAAAACTCTACGAGCAGTACTTC. It is translated as CASSLPKLYEQYF.

This clone has only a few counts. The chain links TRBV23-1 to TRBJ2-2; tentative D call: TRBD2 (5 bases). TRBV23-1 falls under the ORF class, with uncertain function. The V end lost 6 bases, the J end lost 0 bases, and 14 bases lay between the germline ends. The CDR3 loop spans 16 amino acids. DNA of the CDR3: TGCGCCAGCAGCCGGCGGGCGGACCCGAACACCGGGGAGCTGTTTTTT. The encoded protein is CASSRRADPNTGELFF.

This clone was found once. The chain carries TRBV7-2 and TRBJ2-2, with D possibly TRBD2 on 6 matching bases. The ends were cut back, 3 bases at V and 7 bases at J, with 12 bases in the middle. The CDR3 length is 14 residues. Looked up from germline, CDR1 is SGHTA and CDR2 is FQGNSA. The CDR3 loop is CASSFGRTVGELFF. In DNA form, the CDR3 reads TGTGCCAGCAGCTTCGGGAGAACGGTCGGGGAGCTGTTTTTT.

This clone was seen more than once but under ten times. The chain links TRBV5-1 to TRBJ1-4, with 7 positions matching TRBD1. The CDR3 runs 16 residues. V gave up 5 bases and J gave up 0 bases; unmatched junction bases: 7. Germline lookup yields CDR1 SGHRS and CDR2 YFSETQ. The CDR3 region has the DNA TGCGCCAGCAGACCCCAGGGGGGAGCAACTAATGAAAAACTGTTTTTT. Translated, it gives CASRPQGGATNEKLFF.

The chain has TRBV19 and TRBJ1-2; perhaps TRBD1 as D (5 bases). V lost 8 bases, J lost 3 bases, and 19 bases lay in between. The germline gives CDR1 LNHDA, CDR2 SQIVND (reference sequence). The CDR3 loop spans 15 amino acids. CDR3 loop: CASSQRGTLDYGYTF. The CDR3 DNA is TGTGCCAGTTCCCAGCGGGGGACGCTGGACTATGGCTACACCTTC.

The chain combines TRBV6-5 with TRBJ2-5, with a weak D call TRBD1 (6 bases). Germline CDR1 MNHEY, CDR2 SVGAGI. With 6 bases removed from V and 1 base from J, the gap between germline ends came to 15 bases. CDR3 length: 15 residues. The CDR3 nucleotides are TGTGCCAGCAGCTCCGGGACACCATCCCAAGAGACCCAGTACTTC. As protein: CASSSGTPSQETQYF.

V is TRBV9 and J is TRBJ2-3; 9 positions match TRBD2. From germline, CDR1 is SGDLS and CDR2 YYNGEE. The length of the CDR3 is 14 residues. V gave up 4 bases and J gave up 0 bases; unmatched junction bases: 0. CDR3 in amino acids: CASSLAGSTDTQYF. The DNA for the CDR3 is TGTGCCAGCAGCCTAGCGGGGAGCACAGATACGCAGTATTTT.

The rearrangement links TRBV5-6 to TRBJ2-7; a possible D gene is TRBD1 (5 bases). This CDR3 has 15 amino acids. With 0 bases removed from V and 5 bases from J, the gap between germline ends came to 15 bases. Germline CDR1 reads SGHDT; CDR2 reads YYEEEE. For the CDR3, the DNA is TGTGCCAGCAGCTTGGTGTGGGCAGGGCGGCACGAGCAGTACTTC. This gives the protein CASSLVWAGRHEQYF.

The rearrangement joins TRBV10-3 to TRBJ1-1; 8 positions agree with TRBD1. Germline V gene sequence: CDR1 ENHRY, CDR2 SYGVKD. The CDR3 extends over 13 amino acids. The ends lost 5 bases at V and 7 bases at J; junction bases unmatched: 6. CDR3 sequence reads: CAISRDRTLEAFF. The CDR3 DNA reads as TGTGCCATCAGTCGGGACAGGACCCTTGAAGCTTTCTTT.

This clone was counted a single time. Other DNA sequences in the same sample also yield this CDR3. This chain connects TRBV10-1 to TRBJ2-5; TRBD2 might be the D (5 bases). CDR3 length equals 14 residues. Looked up from germline, CDR1 is WNHNN and CDR2 is SYGVQD (reference sequence). Trimming cost V 3 bases and J 5 bases, with 13 bases left between them. The CDR3 region is CASSENGEWETQYF. Here the CDR3 DNA reads TGCGCCAGCAGTGAAAACGGGGAATGGGAGACCCAGTACTTC.

The V gene is TRBV6-5, the J gene TRBJ2-1, with TRBD2 identical over 13 bases. Germline trimming cut 0 bases from V and 9 bases from J; bases unmatched to any gene: 2. The length of the CDR3 is 15 residues. Germline CDR1 MNHEY, CDR2 SVGAGI. CDR3 protein: CASSYSTSGRLEQFF. The CDR3 DNA is TGTGCCAGCAGTTACTCGACTAGCGGGAGGCTTGAGCAGTTCTTC.

The chain has TRBV29-1 and TRBJ1-1, with D possibly TRBD1 on 5 matching bases. CDR1 is SQVTM, CDR2 ANQGSEA, per germline. Trimming took off 7 bases at V and 6 bases at J, with 24 bases between the two ends. The CDR3 runs 15 residues. CDR3 in amino acids: CSAPRRRDGMAEAFF. The DNA for the CDR3 is TGCAGCGCTCCCAGGCGCAGGGATGGGATGGCTGAAGCTTTCTTT.

The chain recombines TRBV14 with TRBJ1-2; D gene ambiguous. The CDR3 totals 13 residues. Germline V gives CDR1 SGHDN, CDR2 FVKESK. Trimming removed 3 bases from V and 3 bases from J, with 8 bases in between. The CDR3 sequence: CASSQFLHYGYTF. The CDR3 DNA reads as TGTGCCAGCAGCCAGTTCCTCCACTATGGCTACACCTTC.

This chain connects TRBV5-6 to TRBJ2-1; a possible D gene is TRBD2 (5 bases). V shed 4 bases and J shed 12 bases, with 17 bases lying between them. This CDR3 contains 13 residues. Germline V gives CDR1 SGHDT, CDR2 YYEEEE. In nucleotides, the CDR3 is TGTGCCAGCAGCACCGGGGTAATCGTACGGCAGTTCTTC. Its translation is CASSTGVIVRQFF. Full variable domain (rest looked up from reference TRBV5-6 and TRBJ2-1): DAGVTQSPTHLIKTRGQQVTLRCSPKSGHDTVSWYQQALGQGPQFIFQYYEEEERQRGNFPDRFSGHQFPNYSSELNVNALLLGDSALYLCASSTGVIVRQFFGPGTRLTVL.

The chain couples TRBV5-6 to TRBJ2-1; 11 bases are a match to TRBD1. The CDR3 loop spans 15 amino acids. Trimming cost V 4 bases and J 6 bases; bases outside gene matches: 6. Looked up from germline, CDR1 is SGHDT and CDR2 is YYEEEE. The CDR3 DNA sequence: TGTGCCAGCAGCCGAGGACAGGGGGCGCGCAATGAGCAGTTCTTC. Translation gives CASSRGQGARNEQFF. Full variable domain (rest looked up from reference TRBV5-6 and TRBJ2-1): DAGVTQSPTHLIKTRGQQVTLRCSPKSGHDTVSWYQQALGQGPQFIFQYYEEEERQRGNFPDRFSGHQFPNYSSELNVNALLLGDSALYLCASSRGQGARNEQFFGPGTRLTVL.

The chain links TRBV5-1 to TRBJ2-5; 8 nucleotides agree with TRBD2. The V gene's germline CDR1 is SGHRS and CDR2 YFSETQ. Trimming removed 5 bases from V and 1 base from J; junction bases left unmatched: 1. This CDR3 is built from 13 residues. The CDR3 reads CASRLAVQETQYF. CDR3 coding DNA: TGCGCCAGCAGACTAGCGGTCCAAGAGACCCAGTACTTC.

J is TRBJ2-7 and V is TRBV6-5, with 7 nucleotides matching TRBD1. The CDR3 has 12 amino acids. Germline CDR1 and CDR2: MNHEY and SVGAGI. The ends lost 6 bases at V and 7 bases at J; junction bases unmatched: 6. The CDR3 reads CASSRTGFEQYF. CDR3 DNA: TGTGCCAGCAGCCGGACAGGTTTTGAGCAGTACTTC.

This clone was seen a handful of times. The V and J genes are TRBV2 and TRBJ2-7; TRBD2 agrees at 7 bases. CDR3 length: 14 residues. CDR1 is SNHLY and CDR2 is FYNNEI in the germline V gene. V gave up 4 bases and J gave up 0 bases; unmatched junction bases: 3. The DNA for the CDR3 is TGTGCCAGCAGTGGCGGGAGTCTCTCCTACGAGCAGTACTTC. Amino acid sequence: CASSGGSLSYEQYF.

The CDR3 DNA reads as TGCAGCGTGGGGGGGCATCGTACAAATAATGAGCAGTTCTTC. This sequence encodes CSVGGHRTNNEQFF. V usage is TRBV29-1 and J usage is TRBJ2-1; D is possibly TRBD2 (7 bases). Germline V CDR1 and CDR2: SQVTM, ANQGSEA. The CDR3 contains 14 residues. The V gene lost 6 bases and the J gene lost 7 bases, with 19 bases spanning the gap.

The chain carries TRBV14 and TRBJ1-4; possible D gene TRBD1, 5 bases. Germline assignment: CDR1 SGHDN and CDR2 FVKESK. The CDR3 totals 14 residues. V dropped 2 bases and J dropped 7 bases, with 11 bases sitting between them. Written as DNA, the CDR3 is TGTGCCAGCAGCCAACTGGGGCAAGGTGAAAAACTGTTTTTT. Its protein is CASSQLGQGEKLFF. Together with reference TRBV14 and TRBJ1-4, the CDR3 gives the full variable domain: EAGVTQFPSHSVIEKGQTVTLRCDPISGHDNLYWYRRVMGKEIKFLLHFVKESKQDESGMPNNRFLAERTGGTYSTLKVQPAELEDSGVYFCASSQLGQGEKLFFGSGTQLSVL.

This chain connects TRBV11-3 to TRBJ2-7; the D is unclear. V lost 0 bases to trimming and J lost 3 bases, with 9 bases between them. This CDR3 has 14 amino acids. Germline CDR1 is SGHNT and CDR2 is YENEEA. CDR3 nucleotides: TGTGCCAGCAGCTTAGAGTCGGTTGGCTACGAGCAGTACTTC. Translated: CASSLESVGYEQYF.

This clone is a singleton in its sample. The chain is built from TRBV6-6 and TRBJ2-5, with TRBD2 matching over 8 bases. CDR1 is MNHNY and CDR2 is SVGAGI in the germline V gene (reference sequence). CDR3 length: 15 residues. J lost 4 bases, V lost 6 bases, and 10 bases had no gene match. CDR3 sequence reads: CASRPTGGRGETQYF. For the CDR3, the DNA is TGTGCCAGCAGACCCACGGGGGGGCGCGGAGAGACCCAGTACTTC.

CDR3 protein: CAISESMGGAETQYF. CDR3 nucleotide sequence: TGTGCCATCAGTGAGTCGATGGGGGGAGCGGAGACCCAGTACTTC. The V call is TRBV10-3, the J call TRBJ2-5; perhaps TRBD2 as D (6 bases). V lost 0 bases and J 5 bases, leaving 13 bases between the germline ends. CDR3 length: 15 residues. Germline lookup yields CDR1 ENHRY and CDR2 SYGVKD.

This clone was counted only a few times. V and J are TRBV6-5 and TRBJ2-1, with TRBD1 matching 11 bases. J gave up 6 bases and V 7 bases, and 8 bases lay outside the gene matches. This CDR3 spans 15 amino acids. Looked up from germline, CDR1 is MNHEY and CDR2 is SVGAGI. The CDR3 spells CASTPGGQGGNEQFF. As DNA, the CDR3 is TGTGCCAGCACCCCGGGGGGACAGGGGGGCAATGAGCAGTTCTTC.

The CDR3 protein is CASSLRGRNQPQHF. CDR3 DNA sequence: TGTGCCAGCAGCTTAAGAGGGCGCAATCAGCCCCAGCATTTT. The V call is TRBV7-2, the J call TRBJ1-5; no definite D call. The CDR3 runs 14 residues. Looked up from germline, CDR1 is SGHTA and CDR2 is FQGNSA. The V gene lost 2 bases and the J gene lost 2 bases, with 7 bases spanning the gap.

The rearrangement links TRBV30 to TRBJ2-5; D ambiguous. Germline V gene lookup returns CDR1 GTSNPN and CDR2 SVGIG (reference sequence). The CDR3 spans 12 residues. Trimming removed 7 bases from V and 1 base from J, with 10 bases in between. As DNA, the CDR3 is TGTGCCTTGACAATTTCCCAAGAGACCCAGTACTTC. This gives the protein CALTISQETQYF.

This chain joins TRBV30 and TRBJ2-1; 10 bases are a match to TRBD2. Germline V CDR1 and CDR2: GTSNPN, SVGIG (reference sequence). The length of the CDR3 is 15 residues. J gave up 9 bases and V 1 base, and 9 bases lay outside the gene matches. The CDR3 region is CAWSGLLAGRGEQFF. The CDR3 bases are TGTGCCTGGAGTGGCCTACTAGCGGGACGAGGTGAGCAGTTCTTC.